The clone carrying this T cell receptor beta chain was detected a few times. This sample is part of a study of blood T cell repertoires in COVID-19. Study-wide context: PBMCs, B-cell-depleted T cells, or T cells provided the cDNA or gDNA that made up the material.

In the authors' methods: Scientists estimated how many nucleated cells there were by amplifying reference gene primers. Profiling relied on immunoSEQ multiplex PCR, and the TCRdb table lists in-frame clones only, not all of them. The D gene and trimming were derived from the DNA, and the V and J assignments and clone size from that table. The sample comprises approximately 80,000 clones, around 80% of which are singletons, and 8% to 13% rests with the top ten. This sequence originates from a man in his 60s with acute or convalescent COVID-19. The sample taken for sequencing was peripheral blood.

This CDR3 reads CASSETGESNSPLHF. In DNA form, the CDR3 reads TGCGCCAGCAGCGAGACAGGGGAGAGTAATTCACCCCTCCACTTT. V and J are TRBV5-1 and TRBJ1-6; 8 nucleotides match TRBD1. This CDR3 region has 15 residues. Trimming cost V 4 bases and J 6 bases; bases outside gene matches: 6. Per germline, CDR1 SGHRS and CDR2 YFSETQ.